This TCR beta chain was obtained from a study of Graves' ophthalmopathy and Graves' hyperthyroidism. The CDR3 loop spans 14 amino acids. The germline V and J ends were trimmed by 4 bases and 3 bases, with 13 bases remaining between them. CDR1 is SGHRS, CDR2 YFSETQ, per germline. Researchers took RNA transcripts and amplified TCR beta CDR3 regions from them. First-round RT-PCR relied on HTBI primers, and a second-round multiplex PCR came next. Each CDR3 protein gets one entry after TCRdb re-called the multiplex PCR reads with MiXCR. The sample includes roughly 220,000 distinct CDR3 sequences, 40% to 50% of them seen just once. About 10 ml of fresh blood yielded the PBMCs by density gradient. This clonotype was detected only a few times.

The clonotype originates from an adult man with Graves' ophthalmopathy. The rearrangement uses TRBV5-1 and TRBJ2-5; D remains ambiguous. Input material: peripheral blood. The CDR3 bases are TGCGCCAGCAGCCCGACCGGACCCAAAGAGACCCAGTACTTC. Its protein is CASSPTGPKETQYF.